These T cell receptor beta chains were read from a single sample in a study of identical twins. TCRdb reanalysed the 5' RACE reads using MiXCR and keeps one entry per CDR3 protein. The sample shows fewer than 800,000 distinct CDR3 sequences, under 8.5% of them seen only once. These data are also associated with another study on yellow fever vaccine responses in identical twins.

Input material: PBMCs. The source of these receptors is a woman under 30 in good health. Both conserved end residues are part of each CDR3. D genes are given only for firm matches. Expanded clones are given a class, and other clones once, few, many or no size at all.

.,many,TRBJ2-7,TRBV2,TGTGCCAGCAAGGAAGGCGGGGTGATCTCCTACGAGCAGTACTTC,CASKEGGVISYEQYF
.,.,TRBJ2-7,TRBV2,TGTGCCAGCAGTCGGTTGCGGGACCCCTACGAGCAGTACTTC,CASSRLRDPYEQYF
TRBD2,few,TRBJ2-7,TRBV7-9,TGTGCCAGCAGCTTACGGTCAGCGGGAGATAGTGAGCAGTACTTC,CASSLRSAGDSEQYF
.,many,TRBJ2-1,TRBV7-3,TGTGCCAGCAGCTTAACGGCGACAAGCTACAATGAGCAGTTCTTC,CASSLTATSYNEQFF
.,few,TRBJ2-2,TRBV5-5,TGTGCCAGCATCAGGGGCGGGGACACCGGGGAGCTGTTTTTT,CASIRGGDTGELFF
.,.,TRBJ1-2,TRBV10-3,TGTGCCATCAGGACGGACAGACTTAACTATGGCTACACCTTC,CAIRTDRLNYGYTF
.,few,TRBJ2-7,TRBV12-3/TRBV12-4,TGTGCCAGCAGTTTCTTTGACGGGATATCCTACGAGCAGTACTTC,CASSFFDGISYEQYF
TRBD1,many,TRBJ2-1,TRBV29-1,TGCAGCGCTGTACTACCGGGACAGGAATCCTACAATGAGCAGTTCTTC,CSAVLPGQESYNEQFF
TRBD2,few,TRBJ2-7,TRBV20-1,TGCAGTGCTAGAACGTCTGGCGGGAGCTCCTACGAGCAGTACTTC,CSARTSGGSSYEQYF
.,.,TRBJ2-1,TRBV12-3/TRBV12-4,TGTGCCAGCAGTTTATCGGCAGGGGCCCCCATCGGGCAGTTCTTC,CASSLSAGAPIGQFF
.,.,TRBJ2-4,TRBV28,TGTGCCAGCAGTCCTCAGGACTTTCTAGCCAAAAACATTCAGTACTTC,CASSPQDFLAKNIQYF
.,many,TRBJ2-1,TRBV15,TGTGCCACCAGCAGAGATCCCACGGAAGACGAGCAGTTCTTC,CATSRDPTEDEQFF
.,few,TRBJ1-2,TRBV28,TGTGCCAGCAGGTTACAGCGACAGGCGGTTGACTATGGCTACACCTTC,CASRLQRQAVDYGYTF
.,few,TRBJ2-1,TRBV12-3/TRBV12-4,TGTGCCAGCAGTTTTGGTAGCGCCCATGAGCAGTTCTTC,CASSFGSAHEQFF
.,many,TRBJ1-2,TRBV20-1,TGCAGTGCTGTTAGACAAGGACATGGCTACACCTTC,CSAVRQGHGYTF
TRBD1,.,TRBJ1-6,TRBV5-6,TGTGCCAGCAGCTTGGTGGACAGGGATAATTCACCCCTCCACTTT,CASSLVDRDNSPLHF
.,few,TRBJ2-1,TRBV6-4,TGTGCCAGCAGTGACTCAACTATCGATGAGCAGTTCTTC,CASSDSTIDEQFF
.,many,TRBJ1-5,TRBV27,TGTGCCAGCAGTTTAAGTCGACATCAGCCCCAGCATTTT,CASSLSRHQPQHF
TRBD2,many,TRBJ2-7,TRBV29-1,TGCAGCGTTGAAATAGGACTAGACTCCTACGAGCAGTACTTC,CSVEIGLDSYEQYF
.,.,TRBJ2-7,TRBV20-1,TGCAGTGCTAGCCTGACGGCATCCGAAGGCTCCTACGAGCAGTACTTC,CSASLTASEGSYEQYF
TRBD2,.,TRBJ2-3,TRBV9,TGTGCCAGCAGCGTTGGCGGGAGCGCAGATACGCAGTATTTT,CASSVGGSADTQYF
.,many,TRBJ2-1,TRBV28,TGTGCCAGCACCCTATCCTTCCATGTATTCGGTCCTTACAATGAGCAGTTCTTC,CASTLSFHVFGPYNEQFF
.,few,TRBJ2-1,TRBV6-2/TRBV6-3,TGTGCCAGCAGTTCCCGCGGACTACCCCGGAGGAATGAGCAGTTCTTC,CASSSRGLPRRNEQFF
TRBD2,many,TRBJ2-1,TRBV5-1,TGCGCCAGCAGCCTGGGGGGACTAGCGGGGGGCCTGCATGAGCAGTTCTTC,CASSLGGLAGGLHEQFF
.,many,TRBJ1-1,TRBV24-1,TGTGCCACCAGTGGAGGCACTGAAGCTTTCTTT,CATSGGTEAFF
TRBD1,.,TRBJ2-3,TRBV4-1,TGCGCCAGCAGCCAGCACAGGACAGGCCGTAACACAGATACGCAGTATTTT,CASSQHRTGRNTDTQYF
.,few,TRBJ2-1,TRBV11-2,TGTGCCAGCAGCCTCGGGAATGCAGGGTGGGGGGATTACAATGAGCAGTTCTTC,CASSLGNAGWGDYNEQFF
TRBD1,.,TRBJ1-2,TRBV20-1,TGCAGTGCTAGACCCTATGGACAGGGTGACTATGGCTACACCTTC,CSARPYGQGDYGYTF
.,many,TRBJ2-7,TRBV20-1,TGCAGTGCTAGCAGGGAAGACTACGAGCAGTACTTC,CSASREDYEQYF
.,many,TRBJ2-1,TRBV29-1,TGCAGCGTTGAAACGGGGATATCCTACAATGAGCAGTTCTTC,CSVETGISYNEQFF
TRBD1,few,TRBJ2-3,TRBV2,TGTGCCAGCAGTGAAGGGGACAGGGTACCCACAGATACGCAGTATTTT,CASSEGDRVPTDTQYF
TRBD2,few,TRBJ2-7,TRBV12-3/TRBV12-4,TGTGCCAGCAGTTTTCTAGCGGGGTTCTACGAGCAGTACTTC,CASSFLAGFYEQYF
.,few,TRBJ1-1,TRBV24-1,TGTGCCACCAGTGCTACAACGAACACTGAAGCTTTCTTT,CATSATTNTEAFF
TRBD1,few,TRBJ2-5,TRBV18,TGTGCCAGCTCACCTAATATCGACAGGGGAGAGTCGACCCAGTACTTC,CASSPNIDRGESTQYF
.,.,TRBJ1-5,TRBV18,TGTGCCAGCTCAGAAACAGCAGGCCCATCGGGACAGCCCCAGCATTTT,CASSETAGPSGQPQHF
.,few,TRBJ1-6,TRBV10-3,TGTGCCATCAGTGCCGTAGGGGAAAGTTCACCCCTCCACTTT,CAISAVGESSPLHF
.,many,TRBJ1-6,TRBV5-1,TGCGCCAGCAGTGGGGGGCATAATTCACCCCTCCACTTT,CASSGGHNSPLHF
TRBD1,.,TRBJ1-4,TRBV20-1,TGCAGTGCGGTACCAGGGGGCGGGGGCGAAAAACTGTTTTTT,CSAVPGGGGEKLFF
TRBD1,many,TRBJ1-5,TRBV6-1,TGTGCCAGCAGTCCCACCGGGACAGGGGGCTTAGGTCAGCCCCAGCATTTT,CASSPTGTGGLGQPQHF
.,many,TRBJ2-6,TRBV6-1,TGTGCCAGCAGTGAGATCTCTGGGGCCAACGTCCTGACTTTC,CASSEISGANVLTF
.,many,TRBJ1-6,TRBV25-1,TGTGCCAGCAGTGTAGGGTATTCACCCCTCCACTTT,CASSVGYSPLHF
TRBD2,few,TRBJ2-3,TRBV27,TGTGCCAGCAGGGCAGCGGGGGGGCCGGATACGCAGTATTTT,CASRAAGGPDTQYF
TRBD1,few,TRBJ2-7,TRBV7-6,TGTGCCAGCACCAAAGGGGGAAGGACAGGGGATATTGACGAGCAGTACTTC,CASTKGGRTGDIDEQYF
TRBD1,.,TRBJ2-3,TRBV5-1,TGCGCCAGCAGCACCCGGACAGGGGGGATGACAGATACGCAGTATTTT,CASSTRTGGMTDTQYF
.,many,TRBJ2-2,TRBV9,TGTGCCAGCAGCTTAGATTTAATATGGGACACCGGGGAGCTGTTTTTT,CASSLDLIWDTGELFF